The 4 T cell receptor beta chains in this list originate from one sample, sequenced in a study of blood T cell repertoires in COVID-19. Only in-frame clones appear in the TCRdb table, and some are missing; sequencing was by immunoSEQ multiplex PCR. The sample has more than 200,000 clones, around 87% seen once. The sequenced sample consisted of PBMCs or T cells enriched from blood (not recorded which). Receptors were obtained from a woman between 50 and 59 years old who had recovered from COVID-19.

The genes are TRBV9 and TRBJ2-3, with TRBD2 identical over 15 bases. There are 19 residues in the CDR3. With V trimmed by 4 bases and J by 0 bases, 9 bases remained unmatched. Germline CDR1 and CDR2: SGDLS and YYNGEE. CDR3 in DNA: TGTGCCAGCAGCAGGACTAGCGGGAGGGATAGTTTTAGCACAGATACGCAGTATTTT. Its protein is CASSRTSGRDSFSTDTQYF.

CDR3 DNA: TGTGCCAGCACCCGGGCGGGGGGGGTGGACGAGCAGTACTTC. It yields the protein CASTRAGGVDEQYF. This chain joins TRBV6-6 and TRBJ2-7; 9 nucleotides line up with TRBD2. Germline values: CDR1 MNHNY, CDR2 SVGAGI (reference sequence). J lost 5 bases, V lost 7 bases, and 9 bases had no gene match. CDR3 length: 14 amino acids.

The chain links TRBV10-3 to TRBJ1-2; TRBD1 aligns across 8 bases. The V gene's germline CDR1 is ENHRY and CDR2 SYGVKD. This CDR3 has 18 residues. V trimming: 0 bases; J trimming: 0 bases; junction bases outside the gene matches: 9. This CDR3 is CAISESVVVQGANYGYTF. CDR3 DNA: TGTGCCATCAGTGAGTCGGTTGTCGTACAGGGGGCTAACTATGGCTACACCTTC.

CDR3 protein: CASSLGGTGNTIYF. CDR3 DNA: TGTGCCAGCAGTTTAGGGGGGACTGGAAACACCATATATTTT. This rearrangement joins TRBV27 to TRBJ1-3, with D tentatively TRBD1 (5 bases). Deletions cut 2 bases from V and 2 bases from J, with 7 bases between. This CDR3 comprises 14 residues. From germline, CDR1 is MNHEY and CDR2 SMNVEV (reference sequence).